The 6 T cell receptor beta chains below were found in one sample sequenced in a study of radiotherapy plus CTLA-4 blockade in lung cancer. Only in-frame clones appear in the TCRdb table, and some are missing; sequencing was by immunoSEQ multiplex PCR. The data hold 50,000 to 65,000 clones, with around 75% observed a single time. The source was peripheral blood, collected from a patient treated with radiotherapy plus ipilimumab. The receptors stem from a human donor with non-small cell lung cancer who had a complete response to radiotherapy plus ipilimumab.

The chain employs TRBV18 and TRBJ1-2, with 12 bases aligning to TRBD1. The CDR3 contains 15 residues. Germline V gives CDR1 KGHSH, CDR2 LQKENI. Trimming took 4 bases from V and 5 from J; bases not matched to a gene: 5. The DNA for the CDR3 is TGTGCCAGCTCACGCGGGACAGGGGGCGAATATGGCTACACCTTC. Its translation is CASSRGTGGEYGYTF.

This rearrangement joins TRBV5-8 to TRBJ1-1; D is possibly TRBD1 (6 bases). V lost 0 bases and J 0 bases, leaving 21 bases between the germline ends. Germline CDR1 SGHTS, CDR2 YDEGEE. The CDR3 covers 19 residues. As DNA, the CDR3 is TGTGCCAGCAGCTTGGATGCGCCGGGACACGGAACCATGAACACTGAAGCTTTCTTT. It yields the protein CASSLDAPGHGTMNTEAFF.

V gene TRBV7-8 combines with J gene TRBJ1-3; 7 bases agree with TRBD1. Germline V gives CDR1 SGHVS, CDR2 FQNEAQ. This CDR3 has 15 amino acids. Trimming cost V 5 bases and J 2 bases; bases outside gene matches: 6. CDR3 coding DNA: TGTGCCAGCAGCCGTGACAGGGTAACTGGAAACACCATATATTTT. Its translation: CASSRDRVTGNTIYF.

In its sample, this clone was seen once. The CDR3: CAWSVHGADGYTF. Written as DNA, the CDR3 is TGTGCCTGGAGTGTACATGGGGCGGATGGCTACACCTTC. This sequence joins TRBV30 and TRBJ1-2; weak D call: TRBD1 (5 bases). Trimming took 0 bases from V and 6 from J, leaving 11 bases between them. Germline CDR1 GTSNPN, CDR2 SVGIG (reference sequence). The length of the CDR3 is 13 residues.

The chain combines TRBV6-1 with TRBJ1-2; 7 bases are a match to TRBD1. CDR1 is MNHNS and CDR2 is SASEGT in the germline V gene. Trimming at V came to 6 bases and at J to 4 bases, leaving 11 bases not matched to a gene. The CDR3 sequence is 15 residues long. The CDR3 nucleotides are TGTGCCAGCAGGGACGGAGGGGGCGGAGGCTATGGCTACACCTTC. Amino acid sequence: CASRDGGGGGYGYTF.

Points on this clone: One end of the junction does not line up with germline, which may come from a read error. The chain has TRBV30 and TRBJ2-3; 11 bases align to TRBD1. The CDR3 sequence is 11 residues long. The germline V gene has CDR1 GTSNPN and CDR2 SVGIG (reference sequence). In DNA form, the CDR3 reads TGTGCCTGGAGTGTACTAGGACAGGGGGCCTTT. It yields the protein CAWSVLGQGAF.